The rows below give T cell receptor beta chains drawn from one sample of a study of T cell changes during pregnancy in multiple sclerosis. Sequencing was performed with immunoSEQ multiplex PCR; in TCRdb, only in-frame clones are kept and a portion is missing. Here the sample spans 30,000 to 35,000 clones, 90% being singletons. The source material was CD4+ T cells from peripheral blood mononuclear cells, sampled in the third trimester of pregnancy. These receptors originate from a female donor in good health, enrolled as a control in a pregnancy study. Each CDR3 is given with its conserved first and last residue. Each record gives: D gene, J gene, V gene, clone size, CDR3 protein, CDR3 DNA. D genes are given only for firm matches. Where a row states a size, it is once, few, many or the class of an expanded clone; other rows omit it.

d_call: NA; j_call: TRBJ2-3; v_call: TRBV15; clone_size: NA; cdr3_aa: CATSRGGNGGDTQYF; cdr3_nt: TGTGCCACCAGCAGAGGAGGGAACGGTGGGGATACGCAGTATTTT
d_call: NA; j_call: TRBJ1-2; v_call: TRBV5-5; clone_size: NA; cdr3_aa: CASSAGMDYGYTF; cdr3_nt: TGTGCCAGCAGCGCGGGGATGGACTATGGCTACACCTTC
d_call: TRBD1; j_call: TRBJ2-1; v_call: TRBV18; clone_size: once; cdr3_aa: CASSPPGQGANEQFF; cdr3_nt: TGTGCCAGCTCACCACCCGGACAGGGGGCAAATGAGCAGTTCTTC
d_call: NA; j_call: TRBJ2-2; v_call: TRBV15; clone_size: NA; cdr3_aa: CATSRMTLGATGELFF; cdr3_nt: TGTGCCACCAGCAGAATGACACTGGGGGCCACCGGGGAGCTGTTTTTT
d_call: NA; j_call: TRBJ1-1; v_call: TRBV11-2; clone_size: once; cdr3_aa: CASSLDLSNSNTEAFF; cdr3_nt: TGTGCCAGCAGCTTAGATCTAAGTAACTCAAACACTGAAGCTTTCTTT
d_call: NA; j_call: TRBJ2-7; v_call: TRBV5-6; clone_size: NA; cdr3_aa: CASSFPRGFVGQYF; cdr3_nt: TGTGCCAGCAGCTTCCCCAGGGGTTTCGTCGGGCAGTACTTC
d_call: NA; j_call: TRBJ2-5; v_call: TRBV5-1; clone_size: NA; cdr3_aa: CASSFSWAGDGGTQYF; cdr3_nt: TGCGCCAGCAGCTTTAGTTGGGCAGGGGATGGTGGGACCCAGTACTTC
d_call: NA; j_call: TRBJ1-1; v_call: TRBV14; clone_size: NA; cdr3_aa: CASSRGGGAFF; cdr3_nt: TGTGCCAGCAGCCGGGGGGGCGGAGCTTTCTTT
d_call: TRBD2; j_call: TRBJ2-1; v_call: TRBV27; clone_size: NA; cdr3_aa: CASTIAGGPNEQFF; cdr3_nt: TGTGCCAGCACCATAGCGGGAGGGCCCAATGAGCAGTTCTTC
d_call: TRBD1; j_call: TRBJ2-2; v_call: TRBV28; clone_size: NA; cdr3_aa: CASSRTGGWTGELFF; cdr3_nt: TGTGCCAGCAGCCGTACAGGGGGGTGGACCGGGGAGCTGTTTTTT
d_call: TRBD2; j_call: TRBJ2-1; v_call: TRBV9; clone_size: once; cdr3_aa: CASSGSGGVYNEQFF; cdr3_nt: TGTGCCAGCAGCGGCAGCGGGGGGGTATACAATGAGCAGTTCTTC
d_call: NA; j_call: TRBJ2-7; v_call: TRBV6-6; clone_size: once; cdr3_aa: CASSYSEVTYEQYF; cdr3_nt: TGTGCCAGCAGTTACTCGGAGGTTACCTACGAGCAGTACTTC
d_call: NA; j_call: TRBJ1-1; v_call: TRBV19; clone_size: NA; cdr3_aa: CASSFTGVNTEAFF; cdr3_nt: TGTGCCAGTAGTTTCACGGGGGTGAACACTGAAGCTTTCTTT
d_call: TRBD1; j_call: TRBJ1-2; v_call: TRBV6-5; clone_size: NA; cdr3_aa: CASSKQGNYGYTF; cdr3_nt: TGTGCCAGCAGCAAACAGGGGAACTATGGCTACACCTTC
d_call: NA; j_call: TRBJ2-7; v_call: TRBV7-2; clone_size: NA; cdr3_aa: CASSSTGYEQYF; cdr3_nt: TGTGCCAGCAGCTCAACAGGCTACGAGCAGTACTTC
d_call: TRBD1; j_call: TRBJ1-1; v_call: TRBV19; clone_size: NA; cdr3_aa: CASSIRQGEAFF; cdr3_nt: TGTGCCAGTAGTATTAGACAGGGTGAAGCTTTCTTT
d_call: NA; j_call: TRBJ2-2; v_call: TRBV18; clone_size: NA; cdr3_aa: CASSPTLTGSRAGELFF; cdr3_nt: TGTGCCAGCTCACCGACCCTAACGGGATCTCGGGCCGGGGAGCTGTTTTTT
d_call: NA; j_call: TRBJ1-1; v_call: TRBV19; clone_size: few; cdr3_aa: CASSMDTRNTEAFF; cdr3_nt: TGTGCCAGTAGTATGGACACCAGGAACACTGAAGCTTTCTTT
d_call: TRBD2; j_call: TRBJ2-3; v_call: TRBV11-2; clone_size: NA; cdr3_aa: CASSGKGTSGALGTQYF; cdr3_nt: TGTGCCAGCAGCGGAAAGGGGACTAGCGGGGCCCTAGGTACGCAGTATTTT
d_call: NA; j_call: TRBJ2-7; v_call: TRBV18; clone_size: once; cdr3_aa: CASSPRQTAYEQYF; cdr3_nt: TGTGCCAGCTCGCCGCGACAAACAGCCTACGAGCAGTACTTC
d_call: NA; j_call: TRBJ1-4; v_call: TRBV11-3; clone_size: NA; cdr3_aa: CASSLGPGVEKLFF; cdr3_nt: TGTGCCAGCAGCTTAGGCCCAGGGGTCGAAAAACTGTTTTTT
d_call: NA; j_call: TRBJ2-6; v_call: TRBV29-1; clone_size: NA; cdr3_aa: CSVALLSGANVLTF; cdr3_nt: TGCAGCGTTGCTCTACTTTCTGGGGCCAACGTCCTGACTTTC
d_call: NA; j_call: TRBJ1-3; v_call: TRBV30; clone_size: NA; cdr3_aa: CAWSVFGGGGNTIYF; cdr3_nt: TGTGCCTGGAGTGTATTTGGGGGAGGTGGAAACACCATATATTTT
d_call: NA; j_call: TRBJ1-4; v_call: TRBV27; clone_size: NA; cdr3_aa: CASSFSQGGEKLFF; cdr3_nt: TGTGCCAGCAGTTTCTCGCAGGGTGGGGAAAAACTGTTTTTT
d_call: NA; j_call: TRBJ1-2; v_call: TRBV7-2; clone_size: NA; cdr3_aa: CASSLDGFGYTF; cdr3_nt: TGTGCCAGCAGCTTAGACGGTTTTGGCTACACCTTC
d_call: NA; j_call: TRBJ1-2; v_call: TRBV19; clone_size: few; cdr3_aa: CASSSSPASGYTF; cdr3_nt: TGTGCCAGTAGCTCGAGCCCAGCGTCTGGCTACACCTTC
d_call: NA; j_call: TRBJ1-1; v_call: TRBV14; clone_size: NA; cdr3_aa: CASSRRGQGEAFF; cdr3_nt: TGTGCCAGCAGCCGACGTGGGCAGGGTGAAGCTTTCTTT
d_call: NA; j_call: TRBJ2-1; v_call: TRBV2; clone_size: NA; cdr3_aa: CASREDSSGGNEQFF; cdr3_nt: TGTGCCAGCAGAGAGGACAGTTCGGGTGGTAATGAGCAGTTCTTC
d_call: NA; j_call: TRBJ2-7; v_call: TRBV6-1; clone_size: NA; cdr3_aa: CASRYWDTSSYEQYF; cdr3_nt: TGTGCCAGCCGCTATTGGGACACGAGCTCCTACGAGCAGTACTTC
d_call: NA; j_call: TRBJ2-2; v_call: TRBV7-6; clone_size: NA; cdr3_aa: CASSLGLGSTNTGELFF; cdr3_nt: TGTGCCAGCAGCTTAGGCCTCGGGTCCACGAACACCGGGGAGCTGTTTTTT
d_call: NA; j_call: TRBJ2-3; v_call: TRBV9; clone_size: NA; cdr3_aa: CASSFNTDTQYF; cdr3_nt: TGTGCCAGCAGCTTCAACACGGATACGCAGTATTTT
d_call: TRBD1; j_call: TRBJ2-1; v_call: TRBV10-1; clone_size: NA; cdr3_aa: CASSTGTGVGEQFF; cdr3_nt: TGCGCCAGCAGTACCGGGACAGGGGTGGGGGAGCAGTTCTTC
d_call: TRBD1; j_call: TRBJ2-5; v_call: TRBV10-3; clone_size: once; cdr3_aa: CAISETRTGGGETQYF; cdr3_nt: TGTGCCATCAGTGAGACGCGGACAGGGGGCGGAGAGACCCAGTACTTC
d_call: NA; j_call: TRBJ2-7; v_call: TRBV5-6; clone_size: few; cdr3_aa: CASSLRDTAYEQYF; cdr3_nt: TGTGCCAGCAGCTTGCGGGACACTGCCTACGAGCAGTACTTC
d_call: TRBD1; j_call: TRBJ1-2; v_call: TRBV5-1; clone_size: NA; cdr3_aa: CASSPTGADYGYTF; cdr3_nt: TGCGCCAGCAGCCCGACAGGGGCGGACTATGGCTACACCTTC
d_call: TRBD2; j_call: TRBJ2-1; v_call: TRBV5-1; clone_size: NA; cdr3_aa: CASSLLAGYNEQFF; cdr3_nt: TGCGCCAGCAGCTTACTAGCGGGATATAATGAGCAGTTCTTC
d_call: NA; j_call: TRBJ2-3; v_call: TRBV29-1; clone_size: few; cdr3_aa: CSVARQGGADTQYF; cdr3_nt: TGCAGCGTTGCTCGGCAGGGAGGAGCAGATACGCAGTATTTT
d_call: NA; j_call: TRBJ2-1; v_call: TRBV6-5; clone_size: NA; cdr3_aa: CASSYPGLDEQFF; cdr3_nt: TGTGCCAGCAGTTACCCTGGACTCGATGAGCAGTTCTTC
d_call: NA; j_call: TRBJ1-4; v_call: TRBV6-6; clone_size: NA; cdr3_aa: CASRTGSTNEKLFF; cdr3_nt: TGTGCCAGCAGGACAGGATCAACTAATGAAAAACTGTTTTTT
d_call: NA; j_call: TRBJ2-7; v_call: TRBV5-1; clone_size: NA; cdr3_aa: CASSLSVSSEQYF; cdr3_nt: TGCGCCAGCAGCTTGTCGGTTTCTTCCGAGCAGTACTTC
d_call: TRBD1; j_call: TRBJ1-2; v_call: TRBV10-3; clone_size: NA; cdr3_aa: CAITPGGFYGYTF; cdr3_nt: TGTGCCATCACCCCAGGGGGCTTCTATGGCTACACCTTC
d_call: NA; j_call: TRBJ2-7; v_call: TRBV29-1; clone_size: NA; cdr3_aa: CSAILALEQYF; cdr3_nt: TGCAGCGCCATACTAGCTCTCGAGCAGTACTTC
d_call: TRBD2; j_call: TRBJ2-3; v_call: TRBV27; clone_size: NA; cdr3_aa: CASSLGGVSTDTQYF; cdr3_nt: TGTGCCAGCAGTTTGGGAGGGGTAAGCACAGATACGCAGTATTTT
d_call: TRBD2; j_call: TRBJ2-3; v_call: TRBV7-8; clone_size: NA; cdr3_aa: CASRIAGGIGYF; cdr3_nt: TGTGCCAGCAGAATAGCCGGGGGGATAGGGTATTTT
d_call: NA; j_call: TRBJ1-2; v_call: TRBV30; clone_size: NA; cdr3_aa: CAWRIQQPVFGYTF; cdr3_nt: TGTGCCTGGAGAATTCAACAGCCCGTCTTTGGCTACACCTTC
d_call: TRBD2; j_call: TRBJ2-7; v_call: TRBV5-1; clone_size: NA; cdr3_aa: CASSPGLAGAYEQYF; cdr3_nt: TGCGCCAGCAGCCCGGGACTAGCGGGGGCCTACGAGCAGTACTTC
d_call: NA; j_call: TRBJ1-2; v_call: TRBV27; clone_size: NA; cdr3_aa: CASSHTNYGYTF; cdr3_nt: TGTGCCAGCAGTCACACTAACTATGGCTACACCTTC
d_call: NA; j_call: TRBJ1-2; v_call: TRBV6-1; clone_size: NA; cdr3_aa: CASHGSDYGYTF; cdr3_nt: TGTGCCAGCCACGGCAGCGACTATGGCTACACCTTC
d_call: NA; j_call: TRBJ1-1; v_call: TRBV5-3; clone_size: NA; cdr3_aa: CARSLGLGGRSEGTEAFF; cdr3_nt: TGTGCCAGAAGCTTGGGCCTCGGGGGGCGGTCGGAAGGCACTGAAGCTTTCTTT
d_call: TRBD1; j_call: TRBJ1-4; v_call: TRBV7-6; clone_size: NA; cdr3_aa: CASSWTGANEKLFF; cdr3_nt: TGTGCCAGCAGCTGGACAGGGGCTAATGAAAAACTGTTTTTT
d_call: NA; j_call: TRBJ1-3; v_call: TRBV6-5; clone_size: NA; cdr3_aa: CASSYKGSSGNTIYF; cdr3_nt: TGTGCCAGCAGTTACAAAGGGAGCTCTGGAAACACCATATATTTT
d_call: NA; j_call: TRBJ2-7; v_call: TRBV10-2; clone_size: NA; cdr3_aa: CASSGAGQQSYEQYF; cdr3_nt: TGCGCCAGCAGCGGCGCGGGACAGCAATCCTACGAGCAGTACTTC
d_call: NA; j_call: TRBJ2-2; v_call: TRBV21-1; clone_size: NA; cdr3_aa: CASSKMETSGHLSPQNTGELFF; cdr3_nt: TGTGCCAGCAGCAAAATGGAAACTTCAGGGCATCTGAGCCCCCAGAACACCGGGGAGCTGTTTTTT
d_call: NA; j_call: TRBJ1-2; v_call: TRBV2; clone_size: NA; cdr3_aa: CASLFTPGAYGYTF; cdr3_nt: TGTGCCAGTCTATTCACTCCAGGTGCCTATGGCTACACCTTC
d_call: NA; j_call: TRBJ2-7; v_call: TRBV18; clone_size: NA; cdr3_aa: CASSQTTGDEQYF; cdr3_nt: TGTGCCAGCTCCCAAACCACCGGGGACGAGCAGTACTTC
d_call: TRBD1; j_call: TRBJ1-2; v_call: TRBV10-3; clone_size: NA; cdr3_aa: CAISAGGGRSYGYTF; cdr3_nt: TGTGCCATCAGTGCGGGAGGGGGCCGATCATATGGCTACACCTTC
d_call: NA; j_call: TRBJ1-5; v_call: TRBV2; clone_size: NA; cdr3_aa: CASSEGGPAEPQHF; cdr3_nt: TGTGCCAGCAGTGAAGGAGGCCCGGCGGAACCCCAGCATTTT
d_call: TRBD1; j_call: TRBJ2-7; v_call: TRBV30; clone_size: NA; cdr3_aa: CAWSVGTGYHEQYF; cdr3_nt: TGTGCCTGGAGTGTCGGGACAGGGTACCACGAGCAGTACTTC
d_call: TRBD2; j_call: TRBJ2-1; v_call: TRBV4-1; clone_size: NA; cdr3_aa: CASSPDPGGGGRLEQFF; cdr3_nt: TGCGCCAGCAGCCCCGACCCCGGGGGCGGGGGGCGACTTGAGCAGTTCTTC
d_call: NA; j_call: TRBJ2-5; v_call: TRBV30; clone_size: NA; cdr3_aa: CAWSIQETQYF; cdr3_nt: TGTGCCTGGAGCATCCAGGAGACCCAGTACTTC